The 30 T cell receptor beta chains reported below all come from one sample, sequenced in a study of identical twins. TCRdb recomputed calls from the 5' RACE reads with MiXCR, one row per CDR3 protein. The sample records 450,000 to 650,000 distinct CDR3 sequences, 12% to 15% being singletons. The data also belong to a second study, concerning yellow fever vaccine responses in identical twins.

Sample: CD4+ T cells sorted from blood. These TCRs come from a woman aged 18-35 years in good health.

This clonotype was found a few times. The chain recombines TRBV3-1 with TRBJ2-1; TRBD2 agrees at 7 bases. CDR1 is LGHDT, CDR2 YNNKEL, per germline (reference sequence). V gave up 1 base and J gave up 4 bases; unmatched junction bases: 1. This CDR3 region has 14 residues. CDR3 DNA: TGTGCCAGCAGCCAAGTCGGGAGGTACAATGAGCAGTTCTTC. It codes for CASSQVGRYNEQFF.

This clonotype has more than one count but fewer than ten. CDR3 residues: CASSLGGAGNNQPQHF. CDR3 sequence (DNA): TGTGCCAGCAGCTTAGGAGGCGCGGGAAACAATCAGCCCCAGCATTTT. The genes are TRBV7-9 and TRBJ1-5; D is undetermined. CDR1 is SEHNR and CDR2 is FQNEAQ in the germline V gene (reference sequence). The V end was cut by 1 base, the J end by 3 bases, with 13 bases between. This CDR3 is 16 amino acids long.

V and J are TRBV12-3 or TRBV12-4 and TRBJ2-7; 7 bases match TRBD1. The CDR3 sequence is 14 residues long. Unmatched junction bases numbered 8, after V lost 5 bases and J lost 4 bases. For the CDR3, the DNA is TGTGCCAGCAGTCTCTTCGGGACAGATTACGAGCAGTACGTC. As protein: CASSLFGTDYEQYV.

The chain uses TRBV6-1 and TRBJ2-1, with 10 nucleotides matching TRBD2. CDR3 size: 15 residues. The V and J ends lost 5 bases and 7 bases, in that order; junction bases with no gene match: 8. CDR1 is MNHNS and CDR2 is SASEGT in the germline V gene. CDR3 coding DNA: TGTGCCAGCAGTACGGTGGCTAGCGGGAGTAATGAGCAGTTCTTC. Translation gives CASSTVASGSNEQFF.

In this sample, this clonotype turned up a few times. The chain couples TRBV27 to TRBJ2-3, with TRBD2 identical over 11 bases. CDR1 and CDR2 from the germline V gene are MNHEY and SMNVEV (reference sequence). This CDR3 is built from 17 residues. V shed 6 bases and J 2 bases; nucleotides not matched to a gene: 10. CDR3: CASRDLGLAGNTDTQYF. CDR3 bases: TGTGCCAGCAGAGATCTCGGACTAGCGGGCAACACAGATACGCAGTATTTT.

CDR3 sequence reads: CASSLVVRGLAGVLSYNEQFF. As DNA, the CDR3 is TGTGCCAGCAGCTTAGTAGTCCGCGGGCTAGCGGGGGTCCTCTCCTACAATGAGCAGTTCTTC. The V and J genes are TRBV11-2 and TRBJ2-1; the match to TRBD2 covers 10 bases. With V trimmed by 1 base and J by 0 bases, 15 bases remained unmatched. CDR3 length equals 21 residues. The V gene's germline CDR1 is SGHAT and CDR2 FQNNGV.

This clonotype came up a few times. The chain uses TRBV5-1 and TRBJ2-2; 9 bases match TRBD2. Germline-derived CDR1 and CDR2 are SGHRS and YFSETQ. The CDR3 spans 17 residues. The trim removed 0 bases at V and 1 base at J, leaving 4 bases unmatched. The CDR3 coding sequence is TGCGCCAGCAGCTTGGGACTAGCGGTCCTGAACACCGGGGAGCTGTTTTTT. Protein: CASSLGLAVLNTGELFF. Full variable domain (outside the CDR3, taken from reference TRBV5-1 and TRBJ2-2): KAGVTQTPRYLIKTRGQQVTLSCSPISGHRSVSWYQQTPGQGLQFLFEYFSETQRNKGNFPGRFSGRQFSNSRSEMNVSTLELGDSALYLCASSLGLAVLNTGELFFGEGSRLTVL.

This chain uses TRBV12-3 or TRBV12-4 with TRBJ2-1; D possibly corresponds to TRBD2 (6 bases). The CDR3 runs to 16 residues. V was clipped by 6 bases and J by 6 bases, with 21 bases between them. CDR3 residues: CASSYRRVAEGNEQFF. CDR3 sequence (DNA): TGTGCCAGCAGCTACCGGAGGGTGGCGGAGGGCAATGAGCAGTTCTTC.

This chain links TRBV11-1 with TRBJ2-1, with a possible D match to TRBD2 (6 bases). V was clipped by 1 base and J by 15 bases, with 37 bases between them. Germline V lookup: CDR1 SGHAT, CDR2 FQDESV (reference sequence). There are 20 residues in the CDR3. Written as DNA, the CDR3 is TGTGCCAGCAGCTTAGTGACTAGGACACCCGAACTTCCCGGGACTCCGTACGTGTTCTTC. Protein: CASSLVTRTPELPGTPYVFF.

This clonotype was seen a few times. CDR3 loop: CASSFLTQETQYF. DNA of the CDR3: TGCGCCAGCAGCTTCCTAACTCAAGAGACCCAGTACTTC. V and J are TRBV5-1 and TRBJ2-5; D remains ambiguous. CDR1 and CDR2 (germline): SGHRS, YFSETQ. V was trimmed by 2 bases and J by 2 bases, leaving 7 bases between them. The CDR3 has 13 amino acids. The full variable domain, rest sourced from reference TRBV5-1 and TRBJ2-5, is KAGVTQTPRYLIKTRGQQVTLSCSPISGHRSVSWYQQTPGQGLQFLFEYFSETQRNKGNFPGRFSGRQFSNSRSEMNVSTLELGDSALYLCASSFLTQETQYFGPGTRLLVL.

The gene calls are TRBV28 and TRBJ1-4; the D gene is possibly TRBD1 (5 bases). This CDR3 contains 15 residues. Germline CDR1 is MDHEN and CDR2 is SYDVKM. Trimming left V 2 bases short and J 7 bases short, with 14 bases between. The CDR3 region is CASSLRGIRSEKLFF. The CDR3 DNA is TGTGCCAGCAGTTTACGGGGGATAAGAAGTGAAAAACTGTTTTTT.

This clonotype was counted a few times. The chain carries TRBV20-1 and TRBJ1-4; D unclear. CDR1 is DFQATT and CDR2 is SNEGSKA in the germline V gene (reference sequence). Trimming left V 0 bases short and J 7 bases short, with 3 bases between. The CDR3 has 11 amino acids. The CDR3 DNA reads as TGCAGTGCTAGAGATTTTGAAAAACTGTTTTTT. It encodes CSARDFEKLFF.

This chain joins TRBV24-1 and TRBJ1-4; 7 nucleotides line up with TRBD1. The CDR3 is made up of 13 amino acids. The V gene's germline CDR1 is KGHDR and CDR2 SFDVKD. V dropped 9 bases and J dropped 5; count of bases not matched to a gene: 5. The CDR3 loop reads CATRDSTNEKLFF. As DNA, the CDR3 is TGTGCCACCCGGGACAGCACCAATGAAAAACTGTTTTTT.

CDR3 amino acids: CASRASTGTQYF. CDR3 coding DNA: TGCGCCAGCAGGGCCTCGACAGGGACGCAGTATTTT. V usage is TRBV10-1 and J usage is TRBJ2-3; 7 bases line up with TRBD1. The length of the CDR3 is 12 residues. The germline V gene encodes CDR1 WNHNN and CDR2 SYGVQD (reference sequence). The junction had 6 bases not matched to a gene; V was cut back by 6 bases and J by 9 bases.

This clonotype was detected only a few times. The chain recombines TRBV20-1 with TRBJ1-1; possibly TRBD1 for D (6 bases). The germline gives CDR1 DFQATT, CDR2 SNEGSKA (reference sequence). Trimming removed 6 bases at V and 3 bases at J, with 14 bases between. The CDR3 length is 13 residues. The CDR3 sequence: CSAVQGGYTEAFF. The CDR3 DNA is TGCAGTGCGGTACAGGGTGGTTACACTGAAGCTTTCTTT.

This clonotype showed up just a few times. J is TRBJ1-6 and V is TRBV20-1; no clear D gene. Looked up from germline, CDR1 is DFQATT and CDR2 is SNEGSKA (reference sequence). V lost 1 base and J lost 2, with 3 bases in between. The CDR3 consists of 13 residues. CDR3 in DNA: TGCAGTGCTAGAGCCGCCTATAATTCACCCCTCCACTTT. It is translated as CSARAAYNSPLHF.

This clonotype came up a few times. The chain carries TRBV9 and TRBJ2-1, with D possibly being TRBD2 (6 bases). Trimming removed 0 bases from V and 4 bases from J, with 14 bases in between. CDR1 and CDR2 (germline): SGDLS, YYNGEE. CDR3 length: 16 amino acids. The CDR3 sequence is CASSVGTGVLYNEQFF. In nucleotides, the CDR3 is TGTGCCAGCAGCGTAGGTACGGGAGTTCTTTACAATGAGCAGTTCTTC.

This clonotype was counted between two and nine times. The chain has TRBV5-6 and TRBJ2-1; D is possibly TRBD1 (6 bases). CDR1 SGHDT and CDR2 YYEEEE come from the germline V gene. This CDR3 has 16 amino acids. The V gene lost 0 bases and the J gene lost 3 bases, with 13 bases spanning the gap. The CDR3 sequence is CASSLERTAIYNEQFF. The CDR3 nucleotides are TGTGCCAGCAGCTTGGAGCGGACAGCCATCTACAATGAGCAGTTCTTC.

The chain combines TRBV20-1 with TRBJ2-5, with D tentatively TRBD2 (6 bases). The CDR3 contains 12 residues. The V and J ends lost 5 bases and 1 base respectively, with 8 bases between them. Germline loops: CDR1 DFQATT, CDR2 SNEGSKA (reference sequence). The CDR3 DNA reads TGCAGTGCTGTGGGGGGCCAAGAGACCCAGTACTTC. Its translation is CSAVGGQETQYF.

The chain employs TRBV4-1 and TRBJ2-3, with TRBD1 as a possible D gene (6 bases). Between the trimmed V and J ends, which lost 1 base and 0 bases, there was a span of 14 bases. This CDR3 has 17 residues. Germline V gene lookup returns CDR1 MGHRA and CDR2 YSYEKL. In DNA form, the CDR3 reads TGCGCCAGCAGCCAAGTAGGAACCCAGGGGAGCACAGATACGCAGTATTTT. This gives the protein CASSQVGTQGSTDTQYF.

This clonotype has just a few counts. J is TRBJ2-4 and V is TRBV6-5, with no clear D. Germline V gene data show CDR1 as MNHEY and CDR2 as SVGAGI. The CDR3 loop spans 12 amino acids. V was clipped by 6 bases and J by 4 bases, with 7 bases between them. This CDR3 is CASRDVKNIQYF. CDR3 nucleotides: TGTGCCAGCAGGGACGTTAAAAACATTCAGTACTTC.

This clonotype was detected a few times. The V gene is TRBV2, the J gene TRBJ2-1, with 7 bases that match TRBD2. V lost 4 bases, J lost 9 bases, and 9 bases stayed unmatched. The length of the CDR3 is 14 residues. The V gene's germline CDR1 is SNHLY and CDR2 FYNNEI. CDR3 coding DNA: TGTGCCAGCAGTGGCCAGCCGGGAGGCGGTGAGCAGTTCTTC. It translates to CASSGQPGGGEQFF.

This clonotype was observed at least ten times. The chain couples TRBV14 to TRBJ2-5; D unclear. The CDR3 covers 15 residues. Germline loops: CDR1 SGHDN, CDR2 FVKESK. Trimming shortened V by 1 base and J by 5 bases, and 14 bases separated the two germline ends. DNA for the CDR3: TGTGCCAGCAGCCAAGGGGCAGTGACGAGGGAGACCCAGTACTTC. This sequence encodes CASSQGAVTRETQYF.

The chain employs TRBV12-3 or TRBV12-4 and TRBJ2-7; 7 nucleotides align to TRBD1. The CDR3 has 12 amino acids. Trimming cost V 5 bases and J 5 bases; bases outside gene matches: 3. The CDR3 coding sequence is TGTGCCAGCAGTCGGGGACAGAACGAGCAGTACTTC. Translation: CASSRGQNEQYF.

The sample holds many counts of this clonotype. The chain uses TRBV5-1 and TRBJ2-3; weak D call: TRBD1 (6 bases). This CDR3 region has 14 residues. Trimming removed 3 bases at V and 0 bases at J, with 8 bases between. In germline, CDR1 is SGHRS, CDR2 YFSETQ. In DNA, the CDR3 is TGCGCCAGCAGCTGGACAGAGAGCACAGATACGCAGTATTTT. This encodes CASSWTESTDTQYF.

The chain is built from TRBV7-6 and TRBJ1-1; 8 positions agree with TRBD1. V shed 5 bases and J 1 base; nucleotides not matched to a gene: 6. Germline V gives CDR1 SGHVS, CDR2 FNYEAQ. The CDR3 extends over 15 amino acids. The CDR3: CASSPRDRQNTEAFF. The CDR3 DNA reads as TGTGCCAGCAGCCCAAGGGACAGGCAGAACACTGAAGCTTTCTTT.

Here the CDR3 reads CASSEIAGGTQYF. The CDR3 nucleotides are TGCGCCAGCAGTGAAATAGCGGGAGGGACCCAGTACTTC. The chain employs TRBV10-1 and TRBJ2-5; 10 bases agree with TRBD2. This CDR3 has 13 amino acids. In germline, CDR1 is WNHNN, CDR2 SYGVQD (reference sequence). The V segment lost 3 bases and the J segment 7 bases; nucleotides outside the gene matches: 2.

V and J are TRBV24-1 and TRBJ2-1; 7 bases are shared with TRBD1. The CDR3 extends over 16 amino acids. Germline CDR1 KGHDR, CDR2 SFDVKD. The V segment lost 3 bases and the J segment 2 bases; nucleotides outside the gene matches: 6. The CDR3 DNA reads as TGTGCCACCAGTGATGGGGGCAGGGGGACCTACAATGAGCAGTTCTTC. Protein product: CATSDGGRGTYNEQFF.

This chain connects TRBV7-9 to TRBJ1-5; the D is unclear. The V end was cut by 2 bases, the J end by 0 bases, with 11 bases between. Germline V gene data show CDR1 as SEHNR and CDR2 as FQNEAQ (reference sequence). The CDR3 is 16 amino acids. The CDR3 loop reads CASSLSTGNSNQPQHF. In nucleotides, the CDR3 is TGTGCCAGCAGCTTAAGTACCGGAAATAGCAATCAGCCCCAGCATTTT.

J is TRBJ1-1 and V is TRBV20-1, with D maybe TRBD1 (6 bases). Germline values: CDR1 DFQATT, CDR2 SNEGSKA (reference sequence). Trimming took 5 bases from V and 4 from J, leaving 14 bases between them. This CDR3 is built from 13 residues. CDR3 sequence: CSAARRGGTEAFF. The CDR3 bases are TGCAGTGCTGCCCGGAGAGGGGGCACTGAAGCTTTCTTT.